This TCR beta chain is from a study of cytomegalovirus exposure and HLA in healthy donors. Across the study: In terms of ancestry, the Caucasian-associated cluster contained around four fifths of the 300 to 400 genotyped donors. Findings and caveats of the study: Serostatus for CMV was the only available immune exposure information.

PCR used 60 Vbeta primers and 13 Jbeta primers. In the original workflow: Approximately 79 million unique TCR beta chains, some 10 million of them shared, were counted by a later analysis. Method: immunoSEQ multiplex PCR; TCRdb's copy keeps in-frame clones and lacks some. V and J calls and clone size come straight from that table; D and trimming were deduced from the DNA. The sample records some 200,000 clones, 82% being singletons. On this clone itself: Its cognate antigen is unknown.

V shed 0 bases, J shed 3 bases, and the junction held 7 bases outside the gene matches. This CDR3 region has 16 residues. Germline loops: CDR1 SGHRS, CDR2 YFSETQ. The clonotype originates from a woman between 40 and 55 years old in good health and CMV-seronegative. Sequenced sample: PBMCs. The chain carries TRBV5-1 and TRBJ2-7; TRBD2 agrees at 9 bases. CDR3 sequence (DNA): TGCGCCAGCAGCTTGGGTGGCGGGAGGGCAGTCTACGAGCAGTACTTC. Protein product: CASSLGGGRAVYEQYF. The full variable domain, in which reference TRBV5-1 and TRBJ2-7 provide the parts outside the CDR3, is KAGVTQTPRYLIKTRGQQVTLSCSPISGHRSVSWYQQTPGQGLQFLFEYFSETQRNKGNFPGRFSGRQFSNSRSEMNVSTLELGDSALYLCASSLGGGRAVYEQYFGPGTRLTVT.